A few counts support the clone carrying this TCR beta chain. Its specificity is unknown. The sample belongs to a study of cytomegalovirus exposure and HLA in healthy donors. The wider study: Ancestry clustering placed around four fifths of around 400 genotyped donors in the Caucasian-associated cluster.

Study-wide results and caveats: Segments of the TCR beta V type were, in most cases, productive about 87% or about 30% of the time in an earlier analysis.

CDR1 LGHNA and CDR2 YNFKEQ come from the germline V gene. V gave up 4 bases and J gave up 4 bases; unmatched junction bases: 1. The CDR3 is 13 residues long. Primers: 60 Vbeta forward and 13 Jbeta reverse. Generated by immunoSEQ multiplex PCR, the TCRdb table keeps only in-frame clones and is missing some. The table has about 120,000 clones, 70% to 85% seen once. The gene calls are TRBV4-2 and TRBJ1-5; TRBD1 matches 7 bases. The sequenced sample consisted of PBMCs. This clonotype was obtained from a young man in good health and CMV-seropositive. The CDR3 coding sequence is TGTGCCAGCAGCCGGGGACAGAATCAGCCCCAGCATTTT. Amino acid sequence: CASSRGQNQPQHF.